A single sample gave rise to the 14 T cell receptor beta chains below, sequenced in a study of blood T cell repertoires in COVID-19 (TCRdb year 2020). Libraries were made using the immunoSEQ multiplex PCR assay. TCRdb retrieved this table from immuneACCESS and kept in-frame rearrangements only. Not all clones are present; in checked studies, unresolved V genes account for under half, and no reason is known for the remainder. This sample lists 170,000 or so clones; just under 90% were detected once. The ten biggest clones cover over 0.7% of the sample. The specimen sequenced was peripheral blood. Receptor source: a woman under 30 who had recovered from COVID-19.

The chain links TRBV4-3 to TRBJ2-1, with D possibly TRBD1 on 6 matching bases. V lost 0 bases and J 3 bases, leaving 12 bases between the germline ends. Germline CDR1 LGHNA, CDR2 YSLEER. The CDR3 loop spans 16 amino acids. CDR3 amino acids: CASSQDEPGDYNEQFF. CDR3 nucleotides: TGCGCCAGCAGCCAAGATGAGCCAGGGGACTACAATGAGCAGTTCTTC.

The chain uses TRBV4-1 and TRBJ2-1; 13 bases are shared with TRBD2. The germline CDR1 and CDR2 sequences are MGHRA and YSYEKL. The CDR3 loop spans 17 amino acids. After removal of 0 bases from V and 3 bases from J, the junction contained 2 bases not matched to a gene. The CDR3 coding sequence is TGCGCCAGCAGCCAAGAGGGACTAGCGGGGAACTACAATGAGCAGTTCTTC. It yields the protein CASSQEGLAGNYNEQFF.

V and J are TRBV18 and TRBJ2-1; 11 bases align to TRBD2. The CDR3 extends over 16 amino acids. Germline assignment: CDR1 KGHSH and CDR2 LQKENI. J was trimmed by 5 bases and V by 0 bases; bases with no gene match: 3. The DNA for the CDR3 is TGTGCCAGCTCACCACCCGGGACTAGCGGAAACAATGAGCAGTTCTTC. This codes for CASSPPGTSGNNEQFF.

This sequence joins TRBV9 and TRBJ2-3, with TRBD1 matching 8 bases. Trimming cost V 3 bases and J 3 bases; bases outside gene matches: 3. Looked up from germline, CDR1 is SGDLS and CDR2 is YYNGEE. The CDR3 extends over 14 amino acids. The CDR3 region is CASSEDRATDTQYF. CDR3 nucleotide sequence: TGTGCCAGCAGCGAGGACAGGGCAACAGATACGCAGTATTTT.

The V gene is TRBV7-9, the J gene TRBJ1-5, with TRBD1 matching 8 bases. V shed 5 bases and J 3 bases; nucleotides not matched to a gene: 9. CDR1 is SEHNR, CDR2 FQNEAQ, per germline (reference sequence). The CDR3 has 16 amino acids. This CDR3 is CASSQTTGDPNQPQHF. As DNA, the CDR3 is TGTGCCAGCAGCCAGACGACAGGGGATCCCAATCAGCCCCAGCATTTT.

This clone appeared a few times. The chain carries TRBV30 and TRBJ2-3; 8 bases are a match to TRBD2. This CDR3 has 14 amino acids. The V and J ends lost 2 bases and 5 bases, in that order; junction bases with no gene match: 6. The germline V gene has CDR1 GTSNPN and CDR2 SVGIG (reference sequence). This chain's CDR3 is CAWSRSGRGDTQYF. The CDR3 DNA reads TGTGCCTGGAGTAGGAGCGGGAGAGGAGATACGCAGTATTTT.

The chain's CDR3 is CASSPRGDQPQHF. The CDR3 DNA follows: TGTGCCAGCAGCCCCCGGGGGGATCAGCCCCAGCATTTT. The chain couples TRBV6-5 to TRBJ1-5, with D tentatively TRBD1 (5 bases). Trimming stripped 6 bases from V and 5 bases from J, with 11 bases between. The CDR3 loop spans 13 amino acids. Per germline, CDR1 MNHEY and CDR2 SVGAGI.

Remarks on this clone: Other DNA sequences in this specimen translate into the identical CDR3. The rearrangement uses TRBV6-4 and TRBJ2-2; D might be TRBD1 (5 bases). V was clipped by 5 bases and J by 4 bases, with 8 bases between them. The CDR3 has 13 amino acids. Germline-derived CDR1 and CDR2 are MRHNA and SNTAGT. The CDR3 protein is CASSRGSTGELFF. CDR3 DNA sequence: TGTGCCAGCAGTAGGGGTAGCACCGGGGAGCTGTTTTTT.

The chain couples TRBV2 to TRBJ1-6; 8 bases agree with TRBD1. The CDR3 consists of 17 residues. Germline V lookup: CDR1 SNHLY, CDR2 FYNNEI. The V segment lost 2 bases and the J segment 0 bases; nucleotides outside the gene matches: 3. CDR3 sequence (DNA): TGTGCCAGCAGTGAAAGACAGGGGTACTCCTATAATTCACCCCTCCACTTT. Its translation: CASSERQGYSYNSPLHF.

The chain uses TRBV12-2 and TRBJ2-7; the D segment call TRBD2 is taken from the table without a DNA check. TRBV12-2 is marked as a pseudogene. The CDR3 length is 15 residues. The CDR3, as DNA: TGTGCAAGTCGCTTTAAAGCCCCCCAAACCTACGAGCAGTACGTC. Its translation is CASRFKAPQTYEQYV.

This chain connects TRBV9 to TRBJ2-7, with D unclear. Germline CDR1 and CDR2: SGDLS and YYNGEE. CDR3 size: 16 residues. V lost 0 bases and J 5 bases, leaving 18 bases between the germline ends. The CDR3 is CASSVVDFGQYNEQYF. CDR3 sequence (DNA): TGTGCCAGCAGCGTAGTAGATTTTGGGCAGTATAACGAGCAGTACTTC.

This clone was counted once. The CDR3 coding sequence is TGTGCCAGCCGGGACTACGCAGAGACCCAGTACTTC. Its translation: CASRDYAETQYF. V gene TRBV6-5 combines with J gene TRBJ2-5; 7 bases align to TRBD2. This CDR3 comprises 12 residues. Unmatched junction bases numbered 4, after V lost 8 bases and J lost 4 bases. The V gene's germline CDR1 is MNHEY and CDR2 SVGAGI.

The V call is TRBV7-9, the J call TRBJ1-1; D is ambiguous. The CDR3 sequence is 13 residues long. Trimming pared 4 bases from V and 2 bases from J, leaving 8 bases between. Per germline, CDR1 SEHNR and CDR2 FQNEAQ (reference sequence). In DNA, the CDR3 is TGTGCCAGCAGCTCTCGGGGAAACACTGAAGCTTTCTTT. It yields the protein CASSSRGNTEAFF.

This clone came up once. This chain connects TRBV6-1 to TRBJ2-7, with D tentatively TRBD1 (5 bases). Germline V lookup: CDR1 MNHNS, CDR2 SASEGT. V was clipped by 2 bases and J by 4 bases, with 15 bases between them. The CDR3 loop spans 15 amino acids. The CDR3 sequence: CASSESDSNRYEQYV. DNA for the CDR3: TGTGCCAGCAGTGAAAGCGACAGCAACAGGTACGAGCAGTACGTC.